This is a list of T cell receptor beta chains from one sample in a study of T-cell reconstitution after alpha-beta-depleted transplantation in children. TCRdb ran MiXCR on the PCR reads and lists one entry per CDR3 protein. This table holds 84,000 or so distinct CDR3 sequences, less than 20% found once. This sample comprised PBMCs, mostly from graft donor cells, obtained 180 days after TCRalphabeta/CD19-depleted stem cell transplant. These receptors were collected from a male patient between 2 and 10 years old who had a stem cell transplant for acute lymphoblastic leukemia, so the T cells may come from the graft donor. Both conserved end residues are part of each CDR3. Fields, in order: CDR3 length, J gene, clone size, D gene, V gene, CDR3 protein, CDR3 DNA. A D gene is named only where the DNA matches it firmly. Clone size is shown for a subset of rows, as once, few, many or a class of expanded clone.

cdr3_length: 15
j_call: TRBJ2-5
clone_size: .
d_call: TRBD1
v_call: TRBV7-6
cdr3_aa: CASRFIWDRKETQYF
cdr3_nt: TGTGCCAGCAGATTCATATGGGACAGGAAAGAGACCCAGTACTTC

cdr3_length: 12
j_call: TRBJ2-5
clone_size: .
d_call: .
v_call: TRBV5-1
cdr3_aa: CASKRNQETQYF
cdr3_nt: TGCGCCAGCAAGAGAAATCAAGAGACCCAGTACTTC

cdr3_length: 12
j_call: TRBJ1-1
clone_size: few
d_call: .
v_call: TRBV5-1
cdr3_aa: CASSFTNTEAFF
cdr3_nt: TGCGCCAGCAGCTTCACGAACACTGAAGCTTTCTTT

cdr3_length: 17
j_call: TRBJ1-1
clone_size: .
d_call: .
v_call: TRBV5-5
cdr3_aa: CASSLFLIRGSVTEAFF
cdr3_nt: TGTGCCAGCAGCTTATTTTTAATTCGGGGTAGTGTTACTGAAGCTTTCTTT

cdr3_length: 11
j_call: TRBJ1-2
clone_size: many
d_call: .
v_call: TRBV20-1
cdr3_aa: CSAHPAEGYTF
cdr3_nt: TGCAGTGCCCACCCCGCAGAAGGCTACACCTTC

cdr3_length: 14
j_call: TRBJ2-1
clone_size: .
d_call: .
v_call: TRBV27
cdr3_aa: CASSLVTLPYEQFF
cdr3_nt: TGTGCCAGCAGTTTGGTGACCCTACCATATGAGCAGTTCTTC

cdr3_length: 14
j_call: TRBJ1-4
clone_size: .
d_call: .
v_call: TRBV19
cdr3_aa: CASTGRTTNEKLFF
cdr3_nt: TGTGCCAGTACGGGACGGACTACTAATGAAAAACTGTTTTTT

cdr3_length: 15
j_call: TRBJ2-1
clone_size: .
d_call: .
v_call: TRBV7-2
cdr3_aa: CASSLWPSAGNEQFF
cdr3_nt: TGTGCCAGCAGCTTATGGCCTAGCGCGGGCAATGAGCAGTTCTTC

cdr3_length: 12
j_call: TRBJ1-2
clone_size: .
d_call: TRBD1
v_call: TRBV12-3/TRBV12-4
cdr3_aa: CASRTGGYGYTF
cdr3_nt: TGTGCCAGCAGAACAGGGGGGTATGGCTACACCTTC

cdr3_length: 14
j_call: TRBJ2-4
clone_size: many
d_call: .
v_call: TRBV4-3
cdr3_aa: CASSQDLDQNIQYF
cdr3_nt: TGCGCCAGCAGCCAAGATTTAGACCAAAACATTCAGTACTTC

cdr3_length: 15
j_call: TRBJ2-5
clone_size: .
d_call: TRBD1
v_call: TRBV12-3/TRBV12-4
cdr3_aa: CASSHDRERQETQYF
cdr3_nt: TGTGCCAGCAGTCACGACAGGGAAAGACAAGAGACCCAGTACTTC

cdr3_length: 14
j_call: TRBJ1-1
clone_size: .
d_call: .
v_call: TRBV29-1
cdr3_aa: CSVAGTNLNTEAFF
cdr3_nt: TGCAGCGTCGCCGGGACAAACTTGAACACTGAAGCTTTCTTT

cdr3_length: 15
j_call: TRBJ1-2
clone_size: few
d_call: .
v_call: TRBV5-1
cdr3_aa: CASSPQTGPLSGYTF
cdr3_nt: TGCGCCAGCAGCCCACAGACAGGACCTCTGAGTGGCTACACCTTC

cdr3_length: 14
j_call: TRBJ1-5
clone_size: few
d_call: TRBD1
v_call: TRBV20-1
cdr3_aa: CSAAGGGSNQPQHF
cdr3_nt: TGCAGTGCCGCAGGGGGGGGTAGCAATCAGCCCCAGCATTTT

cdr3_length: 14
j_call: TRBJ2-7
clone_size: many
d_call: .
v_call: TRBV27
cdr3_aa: CATAVGRWSYEQYF
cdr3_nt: TGTGCCACCGCGGTGGGCAGGTGGAGCTACGAGCAGTACTTC

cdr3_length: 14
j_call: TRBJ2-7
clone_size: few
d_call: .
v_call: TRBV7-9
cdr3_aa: CASSRSDGSYEQYF
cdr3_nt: TGTGCTTCCTCCAGGTCTGACGGCTCCTACGAGCAGTACTTC

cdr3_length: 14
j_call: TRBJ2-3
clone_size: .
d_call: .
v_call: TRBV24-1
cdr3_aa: CATSDMDSTDTQYF
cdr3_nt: TGTGCCACCAGTGACATGGACAGCACAGATACGCAGTATTTT

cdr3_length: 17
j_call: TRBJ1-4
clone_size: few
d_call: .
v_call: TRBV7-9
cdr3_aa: CASSLPPGAATNEKLFF
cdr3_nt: TGTGCCAGCAGCCTACCCCCAGGGGCGGCAACTAATGAAAAACTGTTTTTT

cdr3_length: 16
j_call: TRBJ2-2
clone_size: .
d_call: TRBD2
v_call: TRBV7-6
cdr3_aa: CASSPRAGPNTGELFF
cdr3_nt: TGTGCCAGCAGCCCCCGAGCGGGACCGAACACCGGGGAGCTGTTTTTT

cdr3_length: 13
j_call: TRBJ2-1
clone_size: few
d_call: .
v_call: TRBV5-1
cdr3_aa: CASSPDYSREQFF
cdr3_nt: TGCGCCAGCAGCCCAGACTACTCCCGTGAGCAGTTCTTC